One TCR beta chain is described in this entry. This clonotype was seen at least ten times. Its specific antigen is unknown. No qualities accompany the bases; no much larger clone lies one base away. Based on the germline V gene, the CDR1 and CDR2 sequences are SGHRS and YFSETQ. The CDR3, from cysteine to phenylalanine, totals 16 residues. The CDR3 DNA has 48 bases and is translated from base 1. Ends trimmed: V by 4 bases, J by 4 bases; bases unmatched to a gene: 13. The TCR beta CDR3 regions were amplified from RNA transcripts. A first-round RT-PCR of the TCR CDR3 used the HTBI primer set with the Qiagen OneStep RT-PCR kit. Libraries were constructed in a second round of multiplex PCR, after which size selection and purification were performed. Libraries were sequenced paired-end with 100 bp reads on an Illumina HiSeq2000. In the original analysis: SOAPnuke was used to process the raw data, with reads discarded if the reads contained adapters or uncalled bases, had a mean Phred below 15, or lacked an exact constant-primer or identifier match. COPE v1.2.5 was used to merge high-quality paired reads, and clonotypes were defined as unique nucleotide sequences. MiTCR v1.1 was used to align clonotypes to the IMGT TRBV, TRBD and TRBJ reference segments. The analysis was restricted to V-J combinations with a frequency above 0.0001, which together covered 99% to 99.2% of the repertoires. A TCS score was defined as the ratio of F50 (clonal expansion) to E x V (chaos), with BLOSUM62-based TCRdist applied between CDR3 peptides within each V-J. Welch's t-statistics and random forest reduced fewer than 550 V-J features to 13, which were used in a naive Bayes classifier (R e1071). Using fastp trimming at Q25 and MiXCR clonotype assembly, TCRdb reanalyzed the public sequencing data and kept in-frame beta chains. When rows share a CDR3 protein, they turn into one entry using the most common DNA and genes. These V and J calls originate from TCRdb's pipeline instead of the authors' own analysis. Across this sample there are some 250,000 distinct CDR3 sequences, with roughly 15% seen only once. The biggest ten clones account for about 14% of the sample.

This entry belongs to a study of T cells in Graves' hyperthyroidism and ophthalmopathy (dated by TCRdb to between 2018 and 2021). At the level of the whole study: Peripheral blood was collected at initial diagnosis, before any treatment. Prospective prediction of ophthalmopathy was tested in an independent validation cohort of fewer than 20 hyperthyroidism patients and around 16 patients who later progressed to ophthalmopathy. A discovery cohort of about a hundred patients, about 40 with Graves' ophthalmopathy and approximately 60 with stable Graves' hyperthyroidism, was used to find distinguishing TCR V-J signatures. After blood sampling, hyperthyroidism patients were treated with methimazole at a starting dose of 30 mg daily, and ophthalmopathy patients were treated with high-dose intravenous methylprednisolone. In six Graves' hyperthyroidism patients, the study also compared T-cell repertoires from thyroid tissue with T-cell repertoires from blood. The approximately 100 discovery patients were divided at random into training and test sets in a 7:3 ratio. The paper reports TCR Vbeta CDR3 sequencing of approximately 130 peripheral blood samples: some 44 ophthalmopathy, over 70 hyperthyroidism and around 17 progressor patients. Beyond this particular receptor, the publication reports: Sample size was not statistically predetermined, and blinding of investigators to group allocation was not performed. Most expanded thyroid clonotypes (frequency above 0.001) were also detected in blood, suggesting blood repertoires may reflect thyroid immune responses. In cross-validation, a model built on a 13 V-J signature told ophthalmopathy apart from stable hyperthyroidism with approximately 90% sensitivity and approximately 84% specificity, and in testing the same model reached 80%/75%. During validation, the model predicted progression to ophthalmopathy a median of approximately 6 months ahead of onset, with almost 71% sensitivity and under 85% specificity.

Hyperthyroidism patients were newly diagnosed, had a disease duration of under 2 months, and were aged 18 to 65 years. The study excluded patients with uncontrolled infections, other autoimmune diseases, pregnancy or lactation. Diagnoses were based on clinical symptoms, serum thyroxine and TRAb, thyroid ultrasound and orbital computed tomography. Blood from progressor patients was collected at the time of first diagnosis with hyperthyroidism, before any ophthalmopathy symptoms had appeared. PBMCs were separated from over 9 ml of fresh peripheral blood using Ficoll-Paque density gradient centrifugation. Progressor patients were defined as those initially diagnosed with Graves' hyperthyroidism in whom ophthalmopathy developed during follow-up. Total RNA was extracted with Trizol reagent, and quality was checked on an Agilent 2100 Bioanalyzer.

The chain is made from TRBV5-1 and TRBJ1-2; 7 bases in between match TRBD1. The source is a woman aged 40 to 49 with Graves' hyperthyroidism that later progressed to Graves' ophthalmopathy. Sequencing input: blood. The CDR3 is CASSMGTADSSYGYTF. The DNA reads as follows: TGCGCCAGCAGCATGGGGACAGCGGATTCTTCCTATGGCTACACCTTC.